This entry lists 13 T cell receptor beta chains sequenced from one sample in a study of blood T cell repertoires in COVID-19. The assay was immunoSEQ multiplex PCR, and TCRdb's table has in-frame clones only and misses some. The repertoire holds 55,000 to 85,000 clones, with more than 75% as singletons. The sequencing input was peripheral blood. The receptors come from a woman in her 70s with acute or convalescent COVID-19.

This clone was counted a single time. This chain connects TRBV18 to TRBJ1-3; maybe TRBD1 (5 bases). Trimming took off 5 bases at V and 0 bases at J, with 14 bases between the two ends. This CDR3 has 16 residues. CDR1 is KGHSH and CDR2 is LQKENI in the germline V gene. CDR3 sequence: CASSRTTESSGNTIYF. CDR3 DNA: TGTGCCAGCTCAAGAACGACAGAGAGCTCTGGAAACACCATATATTTT.

The V gene is TRBV6-5, the J gene TRBJ1-5; D not certain. This CDR3 is 13 amino acids long. Deletions cut 7 bases from V and 5 bases from J, with 12 bases between. Germline V lookup: CDR1 MNHEY, CDR2 SVGAGI. CDR3 residues: CASTPLGDQPQHF. Written as DNA, the CDR3 is TGTGCCAGCACCCCGTTGGGCGATCAGCCCCAGCATTTT.

In this sample, this clone turned up once. The J gene is TRBJ1-3, the V gene TRBV30, with D hard to call. This CDR3 comprises 16 residues. V was cut by 2 bases and J by 0 bases, with 14 bases left in between. Looked up from germline, CDR1 is GTSNPN and CDR2 is SVGIG (reference sequence). CDR3 region: CAWSRLDTVSGNTIYF. CDR3 coding DNA: TGTGCCTGGAGTCGGTTAGACACCGTCTCTGGAAACACCATATATTTT.

The CDR3 nucleotides are TGTGCCAGCAGGCCATCGACAGGGATCCTCGACGAGCAGTACTTC. Amino acid sequence: CASRPSTGILDEQYF. The chain recombines TRBV6-5 with TRBJ2-7; 7 bases are shared with TRBD1. The CDR3 spans 15 residues. Trimming cost V 6 bases and J 5 bases; bases outside gene matches: 13. The germline gives CDR1 MNHEY, CDR2 SVGAGI.

The chain is built from TRBV30 and TRBJ2-1, with D perhaps matching TRBD2 (5 bases). Per germline, CDR1 GTSNPN and CDR2 SVGIG (reference sequence). V was trimmed by 2 bases and J by 7 bases, leaving 15 bases between them. The CDR3 contains 14 residues. The CDR3 protein is CAWSPGSTGNEQFF. CDR3 DNA sequence: TGTGCCTGGAGTCCTGGGAGCACGGGGAATGAGCAGTTCTTC.

This chain uses TRBV28 with TRBJ2-7; the match to TRBD1 covers 10 bases. CDR1 MDHEN and CDR2 SYDVKM come from the germline V gene. This CDR3 spans 12 amino acids. V lost 6 bases and J lost 7; bases outside the gene matches: 3. Here the CDR3 DNA reads TGTGCCAGCAGGGACAGGGGGGAGGAGCAGTACTTC. Its translation: CASRDRGEEQYF.

This clone has just a few counts. This chain joins TRBV27 and TRBJ2-1; TRBD2 aligns across 9 bases. The trim removed 4 bases at V and 12 bases at J, leaving 10 bases unmatched. The germline V gene encodes CDR1 MNHEY and CDR2 SMNVEV (reference sequence). The CDR3 consists of 14 residues. Here the CDR3 DNA reads TGTGCCAGCAGTTCGTCGCGGGAGGGGGCCACGCAGTTCTTC. It encodes CASSSSREGATQFF.

This rearrangement joins TRBV5-1 to TRBJ1-6; D perhaps matches TRBD1 (6 bases). This CDR3 contains 13 residues. Germline V gene sequence: CDR1 SGHRS, CDR2 YFSETQ. V gave up 6 bases and J gave up 9 bases, with 13 bases separating them. CDR3 region: CASNEGGASPLHF. The CDR3 DNA follows: TGCGCCAGCAACGAGGGGGGGGCTTCACCCCTCCACTTT. The complete variable domain, with remaining parts taken from reference TRBV5-1 and TRBJ1-6, reads KAGVTQTPRYLIKTRGQQVTLSCSPISGHRSVSWYQQTPGQGLQFLFEYFSETQRNKGNFPGRFSGRQFSNSRSEMNVSTLELGDSALYLCASNEGGASPLHFGNGTRLTVT.

This chain uses TRBV5-1 with TRBJ2-5; 10 bases align to TRBD2. CDR1 and CDR2 from the germline V gene are SGHRS and YFSETQ. With V trimmed by 3 bases and J by 5 bases, 4 bases remained unmatched. The CDR3 contains 14 residues. CDR3 sequence reads: CASSSTSGVETQYF. CDR3 bases: TGCGCCAGCAGCTCAACTAGCGGGGTTGAGACCCAGTACTTC.

This chain connects TRBV28 to TRBJ1-1, with TRBD1 identical over 7 bases. The CDR3 totals 14 residues. Trimming removed 10 bases from V and 5 bases from J; junction bases left unmatched: 13. Germline CDR1 and CDR2: MDHEN and SYDVKM. For the CDR3, the DNA is TGTGCCATCCGGGAGGGGGCGCGTCGGACTGAAGCTTTCTTT. This codes for CAIREGARRTEAFF. The whole variable domain, remainder taken from reference TRBV28 and TRBJ1-1, is DVKVTQSSRYLVKRTGEKVFLECVQDMDHENMFWYRQDPGLGLRLIYFSYDVKMKEKGDIPEGYSVSREKKERFSLILESASTNQTSMYLCAIREGARRTEAFFGQGTRLTVV.

The chain combines TRBV27 with TRBJ1-6; possible D gene TRBD1, 6 bases. V lost 6 bases and J 3 bases, leaving 9 bases between the germline ends. The CDR3 is 14 residues long. From germline, CDR1 is MNHEY and CDR2 SMNVEV (reference sequence). The CDR3 region is CASRRDNYNSPLHF. The CDR3, as DNA: TGTGCCAGCAGACGGGACAACTATAATTCACCCCTCCACTTT.

V and J are TRBV18 and TRBJ2-7; D gene unclear. The CDR3 is 15 residues long. Germline loops: CDR1 KGHSH, CDR2 LQKENI. Between the trimmed V and J ends, which lost 3 bases and 5 bases, there was a span of 17 bases. Written as DNA, the CDR3 is TGTGCCAGCTCACCTATGGCGACAACCCACAACGAGCAGTACTTC. Its protein product is CASSPMATTHNEQYF.

The chain couples TRBV27 to TRBJ2-7; TRBD2 matches 7 bases. The trim removed 7 bases at V and 3 bases at J, leaving 9 bases unmatched. The CDR3 has 14 amino acids. CDR1 MNHEY and CDR2 SMNVEV come from the germline V gene (reference sequence). The CDR3, as DNA: TGTGCCAGCAAAAAAAGCGGGACGAACTACGAGCAGTACTTC. This codes for CASKKSGTNYEQYF.